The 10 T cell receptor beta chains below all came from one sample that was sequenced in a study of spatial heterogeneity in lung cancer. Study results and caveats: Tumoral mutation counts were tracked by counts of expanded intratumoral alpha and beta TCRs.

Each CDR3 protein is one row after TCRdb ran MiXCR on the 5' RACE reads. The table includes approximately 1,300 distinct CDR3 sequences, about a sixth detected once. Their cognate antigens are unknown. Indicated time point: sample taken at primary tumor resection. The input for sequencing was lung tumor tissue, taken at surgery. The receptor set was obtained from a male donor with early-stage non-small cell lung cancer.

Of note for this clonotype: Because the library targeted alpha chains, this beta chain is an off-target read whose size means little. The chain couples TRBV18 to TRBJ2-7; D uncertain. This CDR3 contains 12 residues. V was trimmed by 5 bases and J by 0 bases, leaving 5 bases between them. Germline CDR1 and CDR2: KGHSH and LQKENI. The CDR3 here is CASSSISYEQYF. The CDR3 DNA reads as TGTGCCAGCTCATCGATCTCCTACGAGCAGTACTTC.

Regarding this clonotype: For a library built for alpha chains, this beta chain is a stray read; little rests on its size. DNA of the CDR3: TGCGCCAGCCGAGCCGGAGGGAACTATGGCTACACCTTC. It specifies CASRAGGNYGYTF. The chain carries TRBV4-1 and TRBJ1-2; D gene unclear. This CDR3 comprises 13 residues. V lost 8 bases and J lost 2, with 12 bases in between. Germline V CDR1 and CDR2: MGHRA, YSYEKL.

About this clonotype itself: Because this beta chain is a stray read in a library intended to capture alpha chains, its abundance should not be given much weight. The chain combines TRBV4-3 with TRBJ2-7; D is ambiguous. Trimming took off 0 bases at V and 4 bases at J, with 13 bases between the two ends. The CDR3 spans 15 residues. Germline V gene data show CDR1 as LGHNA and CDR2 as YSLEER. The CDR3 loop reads CASSQDKGPPYEQYF. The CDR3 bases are TGCGCCAGCAGCCAAGATAAAGGGCCGCCATACGAGCAGTACTTC.

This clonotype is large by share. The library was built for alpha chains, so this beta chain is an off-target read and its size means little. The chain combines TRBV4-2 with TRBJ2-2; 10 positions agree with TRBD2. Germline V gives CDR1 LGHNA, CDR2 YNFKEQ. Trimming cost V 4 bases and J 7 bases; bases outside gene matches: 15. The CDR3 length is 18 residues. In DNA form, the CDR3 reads TGTGCCAGCAGCCGCTCAGGGTCTAGCGGGGGCCCCAGCGGGGAGCTGTTTTTT. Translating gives CASSRSGSSGGPSGELFF.

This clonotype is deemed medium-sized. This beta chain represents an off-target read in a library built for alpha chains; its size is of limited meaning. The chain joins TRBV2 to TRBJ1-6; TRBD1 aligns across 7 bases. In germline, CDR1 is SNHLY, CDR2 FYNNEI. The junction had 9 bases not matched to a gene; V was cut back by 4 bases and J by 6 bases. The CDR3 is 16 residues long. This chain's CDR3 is CASSGGHRGPNSPLHF. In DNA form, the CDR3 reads TGTGCCAGCAGTGGGGGCCACAGGGGCCCTAATTCACCCCTCCACTTT.

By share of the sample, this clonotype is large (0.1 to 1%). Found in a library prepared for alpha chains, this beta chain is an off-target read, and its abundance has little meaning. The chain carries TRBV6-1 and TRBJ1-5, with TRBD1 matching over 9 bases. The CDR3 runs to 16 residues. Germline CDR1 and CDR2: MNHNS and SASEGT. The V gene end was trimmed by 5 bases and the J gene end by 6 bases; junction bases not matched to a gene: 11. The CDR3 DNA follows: TGTGCCAGCAGTCTCATTTTAGGACAGGGGCGTCAGCCCCAGCATTTT. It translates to CASSLILGQGRQPQHF.

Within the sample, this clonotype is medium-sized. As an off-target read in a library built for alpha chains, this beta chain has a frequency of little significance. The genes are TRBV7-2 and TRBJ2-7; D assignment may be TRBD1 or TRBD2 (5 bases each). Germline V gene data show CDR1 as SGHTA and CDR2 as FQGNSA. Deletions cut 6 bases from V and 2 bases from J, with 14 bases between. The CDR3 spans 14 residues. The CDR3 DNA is TGTGCCAGCAGTGAGGGGCCAGGGACCTACGAGCAGTACTTC. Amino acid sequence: CASSEGPGTYEQYF.

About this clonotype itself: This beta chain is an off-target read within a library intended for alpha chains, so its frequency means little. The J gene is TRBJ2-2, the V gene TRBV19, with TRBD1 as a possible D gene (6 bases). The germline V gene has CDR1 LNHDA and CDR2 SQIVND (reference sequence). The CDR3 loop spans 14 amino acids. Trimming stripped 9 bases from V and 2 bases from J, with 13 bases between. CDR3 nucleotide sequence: TGTGCCAGCCAGACAGGCCCTAACACCGGGGAGCTGTTTTTT. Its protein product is CASQTGPNTGELFF.

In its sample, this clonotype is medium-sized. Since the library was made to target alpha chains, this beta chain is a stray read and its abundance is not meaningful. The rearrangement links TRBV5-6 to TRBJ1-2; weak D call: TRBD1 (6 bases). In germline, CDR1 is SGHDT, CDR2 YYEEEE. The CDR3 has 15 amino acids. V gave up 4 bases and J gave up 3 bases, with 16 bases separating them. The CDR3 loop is CASSGAQGFHYGYTF. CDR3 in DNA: TGTGCCAGCAGCGGGGCCCAGGGGTTTCACTATGGCTACACCTTC.

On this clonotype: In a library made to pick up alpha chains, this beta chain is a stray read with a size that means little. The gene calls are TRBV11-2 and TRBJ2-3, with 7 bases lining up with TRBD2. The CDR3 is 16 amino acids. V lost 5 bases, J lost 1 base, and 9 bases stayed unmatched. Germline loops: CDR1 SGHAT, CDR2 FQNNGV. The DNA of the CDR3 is TGTGCCAGCAGCCCTCTGGGAGGGGCCGGCACAGATACGCAGTATTTT. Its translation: CASSPLGGAGTDTQYF.